This T cell receptor (beta chain) was found in a study of blood T cell repertoires in COVID-19 (dated by TCRdb to between 2020 and 2021). About the study as a whole: The collaborator samples originated in the United States, Italy and Spain and spanned the acute and convalescent phases of COVID-19. The prospective study material was composed of cDNA or gDNA derived from T cells, B-cell-depleted T cells, or PBMCs. The dataset comprised deeply sampled blood TCRbeta repertoires from subjects exposed to, actively infected with, or recovered from COVID-19. The repertoires were released in a freely available public database intended as a resource for research on the immune response to SARS-CoV-2. Samples were obtained from the ongoing ImmuneRACE study (first 160 participants) and from roughly 1,300 subjects provided by 6 global collaborators. The sample metadata nearly always contained a de-identified subject ID, COVID-19 status, age in years and sex. HLA class I and class II types, where available, came from metadata supplied by the sample provider rather than from assay-based typing. Overall results and qualifications from the work: How much clinical and demographic metadata was included differed by source and by participant, and the metadata was provided uncurated.

In the prospective study, participants were about 18 to 89 years old, resided in about two dozen geographic areas of the United States, and were enrolled through a virtual design. Cohort assignment in the prospective study relied on participant-reported clinical history from a screening survey and a study questionnaire. In the prospective study, mobile phlebotomists collected whole blood, serum and a nasopharyngeal or oropharyngeal swab from each participant. Participants in the prospective study had the option to provide additional blood draws and questionnaires over a 2-month period. Blood samples from the prospective study were shipped frozen or at room temperature prior to DNA extraction. TCRbeta CDR3 regions were amplified from genomic DNA by means of the immunoSEQ Assay, a bias-controlled multiplex PCR. The study's own analysis went as follows. The number of nucleated cells in each sample was estimated by amplification of reference gene primers within the assay. Sequence reads were collapsed and filtered to measure the absolute abundance of every unique TCRbeta CDR3 rearrangement. For each sample, productive Simpson clonality was calculated as the square root of Simpson's diversity index over productive rearrangements. In its TCRdb copy, this immuneACCESS table keeps in-frame sequences only and misses some clones. Where compared with another copy, unresolved V genes explain less than half of these, and the others have no known cause. V, J and clone size are taken as reported in that table, and D and trimming were inferred from the DNA itself. Within this sample are roughly 200,000 clones, with about 87% of them counted one time only. The top ten clones comprise 10% of the sample.

The junction carries 21 bases between V and J, which are trimmed by 10 bases and 8 bases respectively. Inclusive of the bounding cysteine and phenylalanine, the CDR3 is 13 residues long. CDR3 DNA is the only sequence kept; it has 39 bases, read in frame from the first base. CDR1 and CDR2 are drawn from the germline V gene: MNHEY, SVGAGI. Turning to this clone: The clone's antigen remains unknown. No much larger clone exists at a distance of one base, and base qualities are not known.

The sequencing input was PBMCs or T cells enriched from blood (not recorded which). This clonotype was sampled from a young man with acute COVID-19. Recombination joined TRBV6-5 with TRBJ2-7; the D gene is perhaps TRBD2, from 5 matching bases. For the CDR3, the sequence is CAISDYILSKQYF. The DNA sequence is given as TGTGCCATCTCCGACTACATTCTAAGCAAGCAGTACTTC.